The clone carrying this T cell receptor (beta chain) has a single count. Its antigen is not identified. These data come from a study of STAT5B mutations in CD4+ large granular lymphocyte leukemia. The data were produced by immunoSEQ multiplex PCR, yet TCRdb's version contains in-frame clones alone and is incomplete. The sample contains roughly 3,000 clones, around 74% of which appear only once. Findings and caveats of the study: Patient CD4-sorted repertoires looked more clonal than healthy CD4+ repertoires, even without putative leukemic clones.

The trim removed 4 bases at V and 4 bases at J, leaving 4 bases unmatched. Germline V gene sequence: CDR1 LNHDA, CDR2 SQIVND (reference sequence). This CDR3 has 16 amino acids. The gene calls are TRBV19 and TRBJ2-2; 12 bases line up with TRBD2. Sequenced sample: PBMCs. The TCR originated in a woman between 65 and 79 years old with CD4+ T-cell large granular lymphocyte leukemia. CDR3 in amino acids: CASSTPSGRVTGELFF. The CDR3 bases are TGTGCCAGTAGTACCCCTAGCGGGAGGGTCACCGGGGAGCTGTTTTTT.